Listed below are T cell receptor beta chains from one sample, sequenced in a study of T cell repertoires in cytomegalovirus infection. Each CDR3 protein is one row after TCRdb ran MiXCR on the reads. The table records a few hundred thousand distinct CDR3 sequences, 34% of them present only once. Their target antigens are unknown. The sequences come from cultured PBMCs, collected from culture after CMV antigen stimulation. The receptors derive from a human donor in good health (CMV status not recorded). Some clones in this sample may be carry-over from other donors' samples. CDR3s include the opening cysteine and the closing phenylalanine or tryptophan. The order of the fields is V gene, clone size, J gene, CDR3 protein. Only part of the rows carry a size: once, few, many, or a class if the clone is expanded.

v_call: TRBV7-2
clone_size: many
j_call: TRBJ1-3
cdr3_aa: CASSLGGGNTIYF

v_call: TRBV7-8
clone_size: many
j_call: TRBJ1-5
cdr3_aa: CASSLGTGGNQPQHF

v_call: TRBV7-2
clone_size: few
j_call: TRBJ2-1
cdr3_aa: CASSLGPPGAGDGYEQFF

v_call: TRBV28
clone_size: NA
j_call: TRBJ2-1
cdr3_aa: CASSRLSGGRYNEQFF

v_call: TRBV12-3/TRBV12-4
clone_size: once
j_call: TRBJ2-3
cdr3_aa: CASSSRVGTDTQYF

v_call: TRBV5-1
clone_size: NA
j_call: TRBJ2-6
cdr3_aa: CASSSGLAGAGANVLTF

v_call: TRBV5-1
clone_size: NA
j_call: TRBJ2-2
cdr3_aa: CASSPRTSGIGNTGELFF

v_call: TRBV7-9
clone_size: NA
j_call: TRBJ2-3
cdr3_aa: CASSLFLAGGPTSTDTQYF

v_call: TRBV28
clone_size: NA
j_call: TRBJ1-3
cdr3_aa: CASSPRGKAGNTIYF

v_call: TRBV6-2/TRBV6-3
clone_size: NA
j_call: TRBJ2-1
cdr3_aa: CASSYSTGTSYNEQFF

v_call: TRBV20-1
clone_size: few
j_call: TRBJ1-1
cdr3_aa: CSATRQGGLEAFF

v_call: TRBV20-1
clone_size: NA
j_call: TRBJ1-5
cdr3_aa: CSAQGGRSNQPQHF

v_call: TRBV5-1
clone_size: NA
j_call: TRBJ2-1
cdr3_aa: CASSSTSGAHNEQFF

v_call: TRBV7-2
clone_size: few
j_call: TRBJ1-1
cdr3_aa: CASSGPRGGIAEAFF

v_call: TRBV20-1
clone_size: NA
j_call: TRBJ2-2
cdr3_aa: CSARWGWGRATGELFF

v_call: TRBV20-1
clone_size: few
j_call: TRBJ2-7
cdr3_aa: CSARKLGTGFYEQYF

v_call: TRBV12-3/TRBV12-4
clone_size: few
j_call: TRBJ1-5
cdr3_aa: CASGTGVSPRQPQHF

v_call: TRBV2
clone_size: NA
j_call: TRBJ2-7
cdr3_aa: CASSEAPGLLTYEQYF

v_call: TRBV12-5
clone_size: few
j_call: TRBJ2-1
cdr3_aa: CASAFSGTSVYNEQFF

v_call: TRBV7-6
clone_size: few
j_call: TRBJ2-1
cdr3_aa: CASSLGAVSSYNEQFF

v_call: TRBV7-9
clone_size: few
j_call: TRBJ1-2
cdr3_aa: CASSFQDRSWGYTF

v_call: TRBV19
clone_size: NA
j_call: TRBJ1-5
cdr3_aa: CASSPTGGSAQPQHF

v_call: TRBV15
clone_size: NA
j_call: TRBJ2-1
cdr3_aa: CATSTRGAGAAFNEQFF

v_call: TRBV10-3
clone_size: NA
j_call: TRBJ1-5
cdr3_aa: CAIGDRVEPQHF

v_call: TRBV4-3
clone_size: NA
j_call: TRBJ2-1
cdr3_aa: CASSPGTTNEQFF

v_call: TRBV20-1
clone_size: few
j_call: TRBJ2-1
cdr3_aa: CSARDPYHNEQFF

v_call: TRBV29-1
clone_size: NA
j_call: TRBJ1-2
cdr3_aa: CSVGDDGVGYTF

v_call: TRBV12-3/TRBV12-4
clone_size: NA
j_call: TRBJ1-3
cdr3_aa: CASRGGNQRNTIYF

v_call: TRBV7-2
clone_size: NA
j_call: TRBJ2-2
cdr3_aa: CASKTGTSGIAGELFF

v_call: TRBV11-3
clone_size: NA
j_call: TRBJ1-5
cdr3_aa: CASSLFGANQPQHF

v_call: TRBV6-1
clone_size: NA
j_call: TRBJ2-7
cdr3_aa: CASSDGQGRASGSYEQYF

v_call: TRBV7-2
clone_size: many
j_call: TRBJ1-5
cdr3_aa: CASSLVGMSNQPQHF

v_call: TRBV12-3/TRBV12-4
clone_size: NA
j_call: TRBJ2-1
cdr3_aa: CASAFHAREGFF

v_call: TRBV19
clone_size: NA
j_call: TRBJ2-5
cdr3_aa: CASSSLGVATQYF

v_call: TRBV7-2
clone_size: many
j_call: TRBJ2-7
cdr3_aa: CASSFTGTGGYEQYF

v_call: TRBV7-8
clone_size: NA
j_call: TRBJ2-1
cdr3_aa: CASSPRGAGDYNEQFF

v_call: TRBV12-3/TRBV12-4
clone_size: few
j_call: TRBJ1-2
cdr3_aa: CASSLVPELYYGYTF

v_call: TRBV4-1
clone_size: NA
j_call: TRBJ2-1
cdr3_aa: CASSQRQRGNEQFF

v_call: TRBV20-1
clone_size: NA
j_call: TRBJ2-3
cdr3_aa: CSARDYVKSTDTQYF

v_call: TRBV28
clone_size: many
j_call: TRBJ2-1
cdr3_aa: CASSFPLNEQFF

v_call: TRBV24-1
clone_size: few
j_call: TRBJ2-5
cdr3_aa: CATSDLSGGETQYF

v_call: TRBV7-8
clone_size: NA
j_call: TRBJ1-5
cdr3_aa: CASSLGLTRGPNQPQHF

v_call: TRBV7-2
clone_size: many
j_call: TRBJ2-1
cdr3_aa: CASSLDETVYNEQFF

v_call: TRBV4-3
clone_size: few
j_call: TRBJ1-2
cdr3_aa: CASSQDLGHGYTF

v_call: TRBV12-3/TRBV12-4
clone_size: few
j_call: TRBJ2-3
cdr3_aa: CASSPASGRLPDTQYF

v_call: TRBV30
clone_size: few
j_call: TRBJ2-3
cdr3_aa: CAWRSTGGSDTQYF

v_call: TRBV7-8
clone_size: many
j_call: TRBJ1-2
cdr3_aa: CASSLGRLSGYTF

v_call: TRBV6-1
clone_size: few
j_call: TRBJ2-7
cdr3_aa: CASSARESYEQYF

v_call: TRBV15
clone_size: NA
j_call: TRBJ2-2
cdr3_aa: CATSRSRVAGELFF

v_call: TRBV27
clone_size: NA
j_call: TRBJ2-2
cdr3_aa: CASSSGLADFGELFF

v_call: TRBV18
clone_size: NA
j_call: TRBJ2-3
cdr3_aa: CASSPALAGETDTQYF

v_call: TRBV4-2
clone_size: NA
j_call: TRBJ2-3
cdr3_aa: CASSQGTALGDTQYF

v_call: TRBV19
clone_size: few
j_call: TRBJ2-1
cdr3_aa: CASRSDVNSYNEQFF

v_call: TRBV29-1
clone_size: NA
j_call: TRBJ2-3
cdr3_aa: CSVVGTGNTDTQYF

v_call: TRBV7-6
clone_size: NA
j_call: TRBJ1-2
cdr3_aa: CASSPQGVVGYTF

v_call: TRBV2
clone_size: few
j_call: TRBJ2-5
cdr3_aa: CASSFRKQETQYF

v_call: TRBV30
clone_size: once
j_call: TRBJ2-1
cdr3_aa: CAWSAGQQFF